Following are 27 T cell receptor beta chains from one sample sequenced in a study of blood T cell repertoires in COVID-19. Method: immunoSEQ multiplex PCR; TCRdb's copy keeps in-frame clones and lacks some. The table includes 110,000 or so clones, more than 75% detected once. Material: peripheral blood. The receptor set was obtained from a man aged 35-49 years with acute or convalescent COVID-19.

This chain connects TRBV2 to TRBJ1-3, with D unresolved. Germline V CDR1 and CDR2: SNHLY, FYNNEI. Trimming cost V 3 bases and J 1 base, with 10 bases left between them. This CDR3 region has 15 residues. CDR3: CASSEQAISGNTIYF. The CDR3 DNA reads as TGTGCCAGCAGTGAGCAGGCAATATCTGGAAACACCATATATTTT.

The CDR3 DNA is TGTGCCAGTAGTTCCCCAGGTCGGGACAGGGGGTCTAACACCGGGGAGCTGTTTTTT. It encodes CASSSPGRDRGSNTGELFF. The genes are TRBV19 and TRBJ2-2; 11 positions match TRBD1. Per germline, CDR1 LNHDA and CDR2 SQIVND (reference sequence). After removal of 5 bases from V and 2 bases from J, the junction contained 13 bases not matched to a gene. This CDR3 contains 19 residues. The variable domain in full, completed from reference TRBV19 and TRBJ2-2, reads DGGITQSPKYLFRKEGQNVTLSCEQNLNHDAMYWYRQDPGQGLRLIYYSQIVNDFQKGDIAEGYSVSREKKESFPLTVTSAQKNPTAFYLCASSSPGRDRGSNTGELFFGEGSRLTVL.

The chain has TRBV12-3 or TRBV12-4 and TRBJ2-1; D is uncertain. The CDR3 is 12 amino acids. Deletions cut 3 bases from V and 6 bases from J, with 6 bases between. The CDR3 DNA reads TGTGCCAGCAGTTTTGTCTTCAATGAGCAGTTCTTC. It specifies CASSFVFNEQFF.

The gene calls are TRBV24-1 and TRBJ1-5; D remains unclear. This CDR3 spans 14 amino acids. The V and J ends lost 0 bases and 4 bases respectively, with 6 bases between them. The germline V gene has CDR1 KGHDR and CDR2 SFDVKD. The chain's CDR3 is CATSDLGVNQPQHF. The CDR3 DNA reads TGTGCCACCAGTGATTTGGGAGTTAATCAGCCCCAGCATTTT.

The rearrangement uses TRBV30 and TRBJ1-2; tentatively, D is TRBD1 (5 bases). CDR1 is GTSNPN, CDR2 SVGIG, per germline (reference sequence). This CDR3 has 13 amino acids. V lost 3 bases and J 3 bases, leaving 11 bases between the germline ends. The CDR3: CAWSPGIDYGYTF. DNA for the CDR3: TGTGCCTGGAGCCCAGGGATAGACTATGGCTACACCTTC.

The chain joins TRBV9 to TRBJ2-1; TRBD1 matches 11 bases. CDR3 length: 15 amino acids. With V trimmed by 4 bases and J by 4 bases, 4 bases remained unmatched. From germline, CDR1 is SGDLS and CDR2 YYNGEE. The CDR3 bases are TGTGCCAGCAGCCCAGGGACAGGGGGATACAATGAGCAGTTCTTC. Translated: CASSPGTGGYNEQFF.

This rearrangement joins TRBV7-9 to TRBJ1-1; D is possibly TRBD1 (5 bases). Germline CDR1 SEHNR, CDR2 FQNEAQ (reference sequence). This CDR3 comprises 17 residues. The ends were cut back, 7 bases at V and 3 bases at J, with 24 bases in the middle. Written as DNA, the CDR3 is TGTGCCAGCACCAACTCAAAGACAGTGCCACCCCACACTGAAGCTTTCTTT. Encoded protein: CASTNSKTVPPHTEAFF.

The V and J genes are TRBV27 and TRBJ1-6, with D hard to call. V was pared by 1 base and J by 13 bases, with 11 bases between. Germline V gene data show CDR1 as MNHEY and CDR2 as SMNVEV (reference sequence). The CDR3 has 13 amino acids. Here the CDR3 reads CASSLLGRFPLHF. The CDR3 DNA reads TGTGCCAGCAGTTTATTGGGCAGGTTTCCCCTCCACTTT.

This sequence joins TRBV24-1 and TRBJ2-2; no clear D gene. The CDR3 runs 12 residues. CDR1 is KGHDR and CDR2 is SFDVKD in the germline V gene. V dropped 5 bases and J dropped 5 bases, with 5 bases sitting between them. The CDR3 protein is CATSGQTGELFF. CDR3 coding DNA: TGTGCCACCAGTGGCCAGACCGGGGAGCTGTTTTTT.

This rearrangement joins TRBV6-2 or TRBV6-3 to TRBJ1-1; tentative D call: TRBD1 (6 bases). V was cut by 5 bases and J by 8 bases, with 15 bases left in between. The CDR3 has 13 amino acids. CDR1 MNHEY and CDR2 SVGEGT come from the germline V gene. CDR3 sequence (DNA): TGTGCCAGCAGTCGCGCCGGGACATCCGAAGCTTTCTTT. Translated: CASSRAGTSEAFF.

The chain has TRBV6-1 and TRBJ2-7; TRBD2 is a possible D gene (5 bases). Germline V gene sequence: CDR1 MNHNS, CDR2 SASEGT. V was shortened by 1 base and J by 2 bases, with 9 bases between the two germline ends. The CDR3 spans 14 residues. The CDR3 is CASSEDGITYEQYF. Here the CDR3 DNA reads TGTGCCAGCAGTGAAGACGGGATTACCTACGAGCAGTACTTC.

V is TRBV12-5 and J is TRBJ2-7; 7 bases agree with TRBD2. Germline V gene lookup returns CDR1 LGHNT and CDR2 FRNRAP. Germline trimming cut 5 bases from V and 5 bases from J; bases unmatched to any gene: 18. The CDR3 is 17 residues long. The CDR3 DNA reads TGTGCTAGTGGTCGGATTATGGGGGAGGGATGGAAGGACGAGCAGTACTTC. It codes for CASGRIMGEGWKDEQYF.

This clone showed up just once. The chain combines TRBV7-9 with TRBJ2-2; 13 bases map to TRBD2. V shed 2 bases, J shed 1 base, and the junction held 7 bases outside the gene matches. Germline assignment: CDR1 SEHNR and CDR2 FQNEAQ (reference sequence). This CDR3 is 19 amino acids long. As DNA, the CDR3 is TGTGCCAGCAGCTTAACTAGGACTAGCGGGGGCCGGAACACCGGGGAGCTGTTTTTT. Translated, it gives CASSLTRTSGGRNTGELFF.

The chain recombines TRBV11-2 with TRBJ2-3; D remains ambiguous. The germline gives CDR1 SGHAT, CDR2 FQNNGV. The CDR3 runs 16 residues. V lost 3 bases and J 5 bases, leaving 18 bases between the germline ends. This CDR3 is CASSFRSNPPGDTQYF. The CDR3 DNA is TGTGCCAGCAGCTTTAGGTCCAACCCGCCGGGAGATACGCAGTATTTT.

V gene TRBV16 combines with J gene TRBJ2-7, with D possibly matching TRBD2 (5 bases). Trimming took off 1 base at V and 3 bases at J, with 10 bases between the two ends. The CDR3 has 14 residues. The V gene's germline CDR1 is KGHSY and CDR2 FQNENV. CDR3 amino acids: CASSQYSAGYEQYF. In DNA form, the CDR3 reads TGTGCCAGCAGCCAATATAGCGCGGGCTACGAGCAGTACTTC.

This rearrangement joins TRBV3-1 (or the pseudogene TRBV3-2) to TRBJ1-3, with no clear D. This CDR3 is 17 amino acids long. Trimming stripped 0 bases from V and 0 bases from J, with 12 bases between. Germline lookup yields CDR1 LGHDT and CDR2 YNNKEL (reference sequence). The CDR3 sequence: CASSQEGQIYSGNTIYF. The DNA of the CDR3 is TGTGCCAGCAGCCAAGAGGGCCAGATCTACTCTGGAAACACCATATATTTT.

To note about this clone: An end of the junction does not agree with germline; a read error may underlie this. The chain couples TRBV7-3 to TRBJ2-6; a possible D gene is TRBD1 (5 bases). Germline V gene sequence: CDR1 SGHTA, CDR2 FQGTGA. The CDR3 totals 18 residues. CDR3 amino acids: CASSLTLAGSNGANVLTF. CDR3 DNA: TGTGCCAGCAGCCTAACACTGGCAGGGTCCAATGGGGCCAACGTCCTGACTTTC.

V and J are TRBV27 and TRBJ1-5; D may be TRBD1 (5 bases). The CDR3 extends over 13 amino acids. Germline CDR1 is MNHEY and CDR2 is SMNVEV (reference sequence). With 6 bases removed from V and 3 bases from J, the gap between germline ends came to 9 bases. The CDR3 bases are TGTGCCAGCAGAGACAGCTACAATCAGCCCCAGCATTTT. Protein: CASRDSYNQPQHF.

V usage is TRBV5-1 and J usage is TRBJ2-1; TRBD1 matches at 8 bases. V lost 6 bases to trimming and J lost 2 bases; unmatched junction nucleotides: 13. CDR1 and CDR2 (germline): SGHRS, YFSETQ. This CDR3 is built from 17 residues. CDR3 coding DNA: TGCGCCAGCAATAGGGGTATCGGGACAGGCCCCTACAATGAGCAGTTCTTC. Amino acid sequence: CASNRGIGTGPYNEQFF.

The chain is built from TRBV19 and TRBJ2-3; 8 positions match TRBD1. V was pared by 10 bases and J by 7 bases, with 10 bases of the junction left unmatched. The CDR3 runs to 13 residues. Germline V CDR1 and CDR2: LNHDA, SQIVND (reference sequence). The CDR3 here is CATMDRAVYTQYF. In nucleotides, the CDR3 is TGTGCCACCATGGACAGGGCTGTATATACGCAGTATTTT.

In this sample, this clone turned up once. The chain combines TRBV15 with TRBJ2-2; D perhaps matches TRBD1 (6 bases). Germline CDR1 reads LNHNV; CDR2 reads YYDKDF (reference sequence). The CDR3 has 16 amino acids. The V end was cut by 3 bases, the J end by 6 bases, with 17 bases between. The CDR3 spells CATSSAHRDVAGELFF. In nucleotides, the CDR3 is TGTGCCACCAGCAGTGCCCACAGGGATGTGGCCGGGGAGCTGTTTTTT.

J is TRBJ1-1 and V is TRBV6-5; tentatively, D is TRBD1 (5 bases). Germline V gives CDR1 MNHEY, CDR2 SVGAGI. Deletions cut 2 bases from V and 5 bases from J, with 15 bases between. The length of the CDR3 is 15 residues. This CDR3 reads CASSYDWRGSTEAFF. CDR3 bases: TGTGCCAGCAGTTACGATTGGAGGGGTTCGACTGAAGCTTTCTTT.

CDR3 bases: TGCGCCAGCAGCCAAGAGGGACAGGGAATGGGGGAAAAACTGTTTTTT. Translation: CASSQEGQGMGEKLFF. This chain connects TRBV4-1 to TRBJ1-4; 9 positions match TRBD1. V was pared by 0 bases and J by 8 bases, with 7 bases of the junction left unmatched. CDR3 size: 16 residues. Germline-derived CDR1 and CDR2 are MGHRA and YSYEKL.

Only one count was recorded for this clone. The V and J genes are TRBV30 and TRBJ2-3; 9 nucleotides line up with TRBD2. V was pared by 2 bases and J by 4 bases, with 7 bases of the junction left unmatched. The CDR3 runs 15 residues. Germline-derived CDR1 and CDR2 are GTSNPN and SVGIG (reference sequence). CDR3 sequence: CAWSKAAGGADTQYF. CDR3 coding DNA: TGTGCCTGGAGTAAGGCAGCGGGGGGCGCAGATACGCAGTATTTT.

J is TRBJ1-6 and V is TRBV5-1; 11 bases line up with TRBD1. Germline V CDR1 and CDR2: SGHRS, YFSETQ. This CDR3 comprises 16 residues. V was clipped by 2 bases and J by 10 bases; unmatched bases: 8. The CDR3 sequence is CASSFRTGGTSSPLHF. DNA for the CDR3: TGCGCCAGCAGCTTTAGGACAGGGGGCACTAGCTCACCCCTCCACTTT.

The chain links TRBV30 to TRBJ2-2; 7 bases match TRBD1. The CDR3 has 15 amino acids. The germline gives CDR1 GTSNPN, CDR2 SVGIG (reference sequence). V lost 6 bases and J lost 0; bases outside the gene matches: 7. In DNA form, the CDR3 reads TGTGCCTGTCCGGACAGGCGGCCGAACACCGGGGAGCTGTTTTTT. This gives the protein CACPDRRPNTGELFF.

The chain joins TRBV3-1 (or the pseudogene TRBV3-2) to TRBJ1-2; TRBD1 aligns across 7 bases. Per the germline V gene, CDR1 is LGHDT and CDR2 is YNNKEL (reference sequence). The CDR3 has 14 amino acids. The V gene end was trimmed by 2 bases and the J gene end by 8 bases; junction bases not matched to a gene: 8. In DNA form, the CDR3 reads TGTGCCAGCAGCCAATTCGGGACAGAGAAGGGCTACACCTTC. Encoded protein: CASSQFGTEKGYTF.